Listed below are T cell receptor beta chains from one sample, sequenced in a study of cytotoxic CD8 clonotypes in ibrutinib-treated CLL. The assay was immunoSEQ multiplex PCR, and TCRdb's table has in-frame clones only and misses some. The repertoire holds 110,000 to 150,000 clones, with 70% to 80% as singletons. The source was PBMCs, collected after 12 months of ibrutinib treatment. These receptors all stem from a human donor with chronic lymphocytic leukemia. Each CDR3 is given with its conserved first and last residue. Each record gives: D gene, J gene, clone size, V gene, CDR3 protein, CDR3 DNA. A D gene is named only where the DNA matches it firmly. Size is omitted from some rows. Given values are once, few, many or a class for expanded clones.

d_gene: -; j_gene: TRBJ1-5; abundance: -; v_gene: TRBV10-3; CDR3aa: CAISATESNQPQHF; CDR3nt: TGTGCCATCAGTGCAACAGAGAGCAATCAGCCCCAGCATTTT
d_gene: -; j_gene: TRBJ2-3; abundance: -; v_gene: TRBV29-1; CDR3aa: CSVAGGSGTDTQYF; CDR3nt: TGCAGCGTTGCCGGTGGTAGCGGCACAGATACGCAGTATTTT
d_gene: TRBD2; j_gene: TRBJ2-7; abundance: -; v_gene: TRBV10-3; CDR3aa: CATGTSGYEQYF; CDR3nt: TGTGCCACCGGGACTAGCGGGTACGAGCAGTACTTC
d_gene: TRBD1; j_gene: TRBJ2-3; abundance: -; v_gene: TRBV19; CDR3aa: CASSTTGVSTDTQYF; CDR3nt: TGTGCCAGTAGTACGACAGGGGTCAGCACAGATACGCAGTATTTT
d_gene: -; j_gene: TRBJ2-2; abundance: -; v_gene: TRBV7-2; CDR3aa: CASSSRAQNTGELFF; CDR3nt: TGTGCCAGCAGCTCCAGAGCGCAGAACACCGGGGAGCTGTTTTTT
d_gene: TRBD2; j_gene: TRBJ2-7; abundance: -; v_gene: TRBV28; CDR3aa: CASSSLLASGRDYEQYF; CDR3nt: TGTGCCAGCAGTTCCCTATTGGCTAGCGGGAGGGACTACGAGCAGTACTTC
d_gene: -; j_gene: TRBJ2-1; abundance: many; v_gene: TRBV19; CDR3aa: CASSDLYNEQFF; CDR3nt: TGTGCCAGTTCTGACTTGTACAATGAGCAGTTCTTC
d_gene: -; j_gene: TRBJ1-1; abundance: -; v_gene: TRBV5-8; CDR3aa: CASSRGTRVNTEAFF; CDR3nt: TGTGCCAGCAGCCGAGGGACCAGGGTGAACACTGAAGCTTTCTTT
d_gene: -; j_gene: TRBJ1-2; abundance: -; v_gene: TRBV7-2; CDR3aa: CASSLERQITEGYTF; CDR3nt: TGTGCCAGCAGCTTAGAGAGACAGATAACAGAAGGCTACACCTTC
d_gene: -; j_gene: TRBJ1-1; abundance: -; v_gene: TRBV7-3; CDR3aa: CASSLRGDTEAFF; CDR3nt: TGTGCCAGCAGCCTCAGGGGCGACACTGAAGCTTTCTTT
d_gene: -; j_gene: TRBJ1-5; abundance: -; v_gene: TRBV15; CDR3aa: CATSRPQGYSNQPQHF; CDR3nt: TGTGCCACCAGCAGACCTCAGGGGTATAGCAATCAGCCCCAGCATTTT
d_gene: TRBD2; j_gene: TRBJ2-3; abundance: -; v_gene: TRBV10-3; CDR3aa: CAIGTSGRTDTQYF; CDR3nt: TGTGCCATCGGGACTAGCGGGAGAACAGATACGCAGTATTTT
d_gene: TRBD2; j_gene: TRBJ2-7; abundance: -; v_gene: TRBV2; CDR3aa: CASSDPPGGGFPYEQYF; CDR3nt: TGTGCCAGCAGTGACCCCCCTGGGGGGGGTTTCCCCTACGAGCAGTACTTC
d_gene: TRBD2; j_gene: TRBJ2-7; abundance: -; v_gene: TRBV27; CDR3aa: CASSFSGSYEQYF; CDR3nt: TGTGCCAGCAGTTTCAGCGGGAGTTACGAGCAGTACTTC
d_gene: TRBD1; j_gene: TRBJ2-5; abundance: -; v_gene: TRBV5-1; CDR3aa: CASSFNTGDETQYF; CDR3nt: TGCGCCAGCAGCTTCAATACAGGGGACGAGACCCAGTACTTC